A single sample is the source of the 7 T cell receptor beta chains below, sequenced in a study of breast tumors, draining lymph nodes, adjacent tissues. MiXCR, run by TCRdb on the multiplex PCR reads, gives a single entry per CDR3 protein. The repertoire has more than 250,000 distinct CDR3 sequences, around 31% of them found once; the top ten carry 0.85% to 1.2%. The lymph nodes were axillary draining lymph nodes from breast cancer patients. Sequenced material: axillary lymph node tissue. The source of these receptors is a female donor with breast cancer. Some clones in this sample may be carry-over from other donors' samples.

As concerns this clonotype: The junction shows a germline mismatch at one end, possibly a read error. This chain joins TRBV7-7 and TRBJ2-7; no clear D. This CDR3 spans 14 amino acids. Germline V gives CDR1 SSHAT, CDR2 FNYEAQ (reference sequence). The CDR3 protein is CASSLNWEGYEQYF. In DNA form, the CDR3 reads TGTGCTAGCAGCTTAAACTGGGAAGGGTACGAGCAGTACTTC. Full variable domain (outside the CDR3, taken from reference TRBV7-7 and TRBJ2-7): GAGVSQSPRYKVTKRGQDVTLRCDPISSHATLYWYQQALGQGPEFLTYFNYEAQPDKSGLPSDRFSAERPEGSISTLTIQRTEQRDSAMYRCASSLNWEGYEQYFGPGTRLTVT.

This clonotype was seen just once. A much larger clone sits a single nucleotide away, making a read error possible. The chain is built from TRBV5-6 and TRBJ2-7; no clear D. The V gene's germline CDR1 is SGHDT and CDR2 YYEEEE. The ends were cut back, 5 bases at V and 7 bases at J, with 22 bases in the middle. The CDR3 covers 15 residues. CDR3 sequence reads: CASRPDPFRSSEQYF. CDR3 bases: TGTGCCAGCAGACCCGACCCTTTCCGCTCCTCGGAGCAGTACTTC.

This clonotype was recorded many times. This chain uses TRBV7-3 with TRBJ2-5; 7 nucleotides line up with TRBD2. CDR3 length: 15 amino acids. Germline-derived CDR1 and CDR2 are SGHTA and FQGTGA. V lost 6 bases to trimming and J lost 5 bases; unmatched junction nucleotides: 12. The CDR3 DNA reads as TGTGCCAGCAGTTTCCTAGGCGGGAGTGGCGAGACCCAGTACTTC. Residues: CASSFLGGSGETQYF.

The sample holds many counts of this clonotype. The V and J genes are TRBV12-3 or TRBV12-4 and TRBJ2-7; D might be TRBD1 (6 bases). The length of the CDR3 is 12 residues. V lost 6 bases and J lost 5, with 11 bases in between. In DNA, the CDR3 is TGTGCCAGCAGCTGGGACATGAACGAGCAGTACTTC. This translates into CASSWDMNEQYF.

This clonotype has a count of ten or more. The chain carries TRBV7-9 and TRBJ2-1; 10 bases are a match to TRBD2. CDR1 is SEHNR and CDR2 is FQNEAQ in the germline V gene (reference sequence). The CDR3 sequence is 17 residues long. After removal of 4 bases from V and 0 bases from J, the junction contained 6 bases not matched to a gene. CDR3 in amino acids: CASSYPASGGSYNEQFF. CDR3 nucleotides: TGTGCCAGCAGCTACCCTGCTAGCGGGGGCTCCTACAATGAGCAGTTCTTC.

Many counts were recorded for this clonotype. The chain employs TRBV7-2 and TRBJ2-2; TRBD2 matches 10 bases. The V gene end was trimmed by 5 bases and the J gene end by 1 base; junction bases not matched to a gene: 10. The CDR3 has 18 residues. Germline CDR1 is SGHTA and CDR2 is FQGNSA. Here the CDR3 reads CASSPSRTSGKNTGELFF. The CDR3 DNA reads TGTGCCAGCAGCCCGAGCCGGACTAGCGGAAAGAACACCGGGGAGCTGTTTTTT.

Note on this clonotype: The junction departs from the called germline gene at one end, perhaps through a read error. This chain uses TRBV11-2 with TRBJ2-1; 9 bases match TRBD2. The CDR3 has 13 amino acids. Germline V gene data show CDR1 as SGHAT and CDR2 as FQNNGV. CDR3 protein: CASSLAGYNEQLF. DNA of the CDR3: TGTGCCAGCAGTCTAGCGGGGTACAATGAGCAGCTCTTC. Filled out from reference TRBV11-2 and TRBJ2-1, the complete variable domain reads EAGVAQSPRYKIIEKRQSVAFWCNPISGHATLYWYQQILGQGPKLLIQFQNNGVVDDSQLPKDRFSAERLKGVDSTLKIQPAKLEDSAVYLCASSLAGYNEQLFGPGTRLTVL.